One T cell receptor (beta chain) is described in this entry. Antigen specificity is unknown. Time point denoted: blood 4 weeks post-SBRT, at nephrectomy. As to treatment: 15 Gy SBRT to primary tumor, nephrectomy 4 weeks later. Nephrectomy followed 15 Gy stereotactic body radiation by 4 weeks. After SBRT, blood was collected at 2 and 4 weeks, plus baseline. The patient's renal cell carcinoma had clear cell pathology. Sequencing used immunoSEQ multiplex PCR; TCRdb keeps in-frame clones, though not all of them. The top ten clones hold approximately 2.3% of a sample with about 83,000 clones, approximately 87% of them seen once. This CDR3 is 11 amino acids long. The V gene lost 6 bases and the J gene lost 7 bases, with 12 bases spanning the gap. Germline V gives CDR1 SQVTM, CDR2 ANQGSEA. This sample was included in a study of radiation and T cells in renal cell carcinoma. Study-wide points: Top tumor clonotypes rose in blood 2 weeks post-radiation, then contracted.

This clonotype originated in a woman aged 55-69 years with renal cell carcinoma. The V and J genes are TRBV29-1 and TRBJ1-2; D might be TRBD1 (6 bases). This material consisted of blood, taken from a patient whose treatment included radiotherapy and nephrectomy. The CDR3 reads CSVTQTGGYTF. CDR3 nucleotides: TGCAGCGTAACCCAGACAGGTGGCTACACCTTC.